This T cell receptor beta chain was profiled in a study of tumor and adjacent non-tumor tissue in lung cancer. Concerning this clonotype: At one boundary the junction diverges from the germline segment, which might be a read error.

The library came from three nested PCR rounds adapted from ARM-PCR protocols. Each CDR3 protein is one row after TCRdb ran MiXCR on the multiplex PCR reads. The sample lists some 120,000 distinct CDR3 sequences, about 66% seen once, with over 10% in the top ten. The template was RNA from unsorted bulk tissue. The CDR3 loop spans 16 amino acids. The germline V gene encodes CDR1 MGHRA and CDR2 YSYEKL. The receptor was derived from a man aged 25 to 45 with non-small cell lung cancer. Input material: lung tumor tissue. The chain couples TRBV4-1 to TRBJ2-7; D is perhaps TRBD1 (5 bases). CDR3 residues: CASSQDEAGQTYEQYF. CDR3 DNA: TGCGCCAGCAGTCAAGACGAGGCAGGACAAACCTACGAGCAGTACTTC.